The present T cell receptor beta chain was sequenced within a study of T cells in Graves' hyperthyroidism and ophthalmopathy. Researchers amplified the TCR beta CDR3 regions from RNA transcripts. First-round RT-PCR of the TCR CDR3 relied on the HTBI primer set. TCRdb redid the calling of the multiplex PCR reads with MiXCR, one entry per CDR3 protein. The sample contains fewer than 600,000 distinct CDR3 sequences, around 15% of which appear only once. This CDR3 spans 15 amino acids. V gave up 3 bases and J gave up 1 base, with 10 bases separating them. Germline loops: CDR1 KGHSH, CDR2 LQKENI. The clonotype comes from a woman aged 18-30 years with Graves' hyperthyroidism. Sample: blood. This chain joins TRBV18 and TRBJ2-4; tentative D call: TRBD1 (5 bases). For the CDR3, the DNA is TGTGCCAGCTCACCTGCAGGGTACGCCAAAAACATTCAGTACTTC. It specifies CASSPAGYAKNIQYF.